This TCR beta chain was recovered during a study of neoadjuvant nivolumab and ipilimumab in lung cancer. Study-level information: Nivolumab 3 mg/kg was given days 1, 15 and 29, plus ipilimumab 1 mg/kg day 1 in combination. General observations from the study: Resected-tumor TCR richness correlated positively with pretherapy blood richness. Resected tumors had greater TCR richness and clonality than uninvolved lung.

With respect to this clone: Antigen specificity is unknown.

Using immunoSEQ multiplex PCR, the repertoire was profiled, and TCRdb retains in-frame clones only, with some absent. The repertoire holds approximately 7,700 clones, with 89% as singletons. Losses at the gene ends were 7 bases for V and 5 bases for J; bases not matched to a gene: 4. Looked up from germline, CDR1 is MNHNY and CDR2 is SVGAGI (reference sequence). This CDR3 is 12 amino acids long. The genes are TRBV6-6 and TRBJ1-2, with 7 bases identical to TRBD1. The sample was tumor tissue, taken after neoadjuvant nivolumab, alone or with ipilimumab, at or shortly before surgery. This TCR came from an adult with non-small cell lung cancer. Some clones in this sample may be carry-over from other donors' samples. This chain's CDR3 is CASTRDSYGYTF. CDR3 bases: TGTGCCAGCACCCGGGACAGTTATGGCTACACCTTC.